This T cell receptor (beta chain) is from a study of T cells in pancreatic ductal adenocarcinoma. Generated by immunoSEQ multiplex PCR, the TCRdb table keeps only in-frame clones and is missing some. The sample shows over 100,000 clones, 90% to 95% of them seen only once. V was clipped by 1 base and J by 3 bases; unmatched bases: 8. Germline CDR1 and CDR2: SGHRS and YFSETQ. This CDR3 is 16 amino acids long. Surgery without prior neoadjuvant therapy was the treatment of the selected pancreatic ductal adenocarcinoma patients. The study's findings and limits: Results skew toward the minority of patients with early-stage disease. Blood clonality (roughly 0.07) did not differ significantly from tumor (about 0.11). Tumor samples had fewer productive templates and approximately 8.8-fold fewer unique clonotypes than blood. Enrichment of CD45RO+ effector over naive T cells in tumors may bias clonality.

Concerning this clone: Its antigen remains unidentified.

The source material was PBMCs. The chain recombines TRBV5-1 with TRBJ2-3, with TRBD2 matching 7 bases. The clonotype was recovered from a human donor with pancreatic ductal adenocarcinoma. CDR3 in amino acids: CASSLYGRELTDTQYF. CDR3 in DNA: TGCGCCAGCAGCTTGTACGGGCGGGAGCTTACAGATACGCAGTATTTT.